This T cell receptor beta chain was sequenced in a study of shared clonotypes between healthy human individuals. CDR3 length equals 15 residues. Germline assignment: CDR1 SGDLS and CDR2 YYNGEE. V shed 4 bases, J shed 1 base, and the junction held 3 bases outside the gene matches. Details on this clone: The antigen is unknown. The identical CDR3 is also encoded by other nucleotide sequences in the sample.

Every immunoSEQ plate was one replicate of a subset's evenly spread DNA. Sequencing was performed with immunoSEQ multiplex PCR; in TCRdb, only in-frame clones are kept and a portion is missing. The table lists about 2 million clones, over 85% of them singletons. The naive CD8 fraction comprised CD45RO-negative cells positively selected for CCR7 and excluded terminally differentiated effector memory CD45RA+ cells. The donor cohort consisted entirely of Caucasian adults residing in Nashville, Tennessee. Study observations and caveats: It was observed that 5% to 6% of naive CD4 clonotypes were shared across several donors. Naive subsets usually exceeded memory subsets in estimated richness.

The gene calls are TRBV9 and TRBJ2-2; 8 nucleotides agree with TRBD1. This receptor was obtained from a man aged 18 to 29 in good health. Sequenced: naive CD8+ T cells sorted from blood. CDR3 DNA: TGTGCCAGCAGCCCGGGGACAGGGAACACCGGGGAGCTGTTTTTT. Translation: CASSPGTGNTGELFF.